This T cell receptor beta chain came from a study of T cell repertoires in cytomegalovirus infection. On the study more broadly: Newly reported HLA-C-restricted and thoroughly characterized HLA-B-restricted CMV epitopes were employed.

About this clonotype itself: Its target is unknown.

Study conclusions and caveats: The response measured ex vivo was dominated by TCR beta clonotypes (HLA-C-restricted and CMV-specific).

TCRdb redid the calling of the reads with MiXCR, one entry per CDR3 protein. The table records roughly 350,000 distinct CDR3 sequences, about 32% of them present only once. This specimen was cultured PBMCs, taken from culture after CMV antigen stimulation. The receptor's source is a human donor in good health (CMV status not recorded). Some clones in this sample may be carry-over from other donors' samples.

The CDR3, as DNA: TGTGCCAGCAGTGAAGCCGGGACAGGGTTAAGAGGAGGATCACCCCTCCACTTT. Translation gives CASSEAGTGLRGGSPLHF. The chain employs TRBV2 and TRBJ1-6; 9 nucleotides agree with TRBD1. V trimming: 0 bases; J trimming: 10 bases; junction bases outside the gene matches: 13. This CDR3 region has 18 residues. Germline assignment: CDR1 SNHLY and CDR2 FYNNEI.